The present T cell receptor beta chain was sequenced within a study of early T cells in non-severe SARS-CoV-2 infection. General study points: Sequences matched to VDJdb favored anti-spike CD8 responses, while private and CD4 specificities were missed.

A remark on this clonotype: Antigen unknown.

V lost 5 bases, J lost 7 bases, and 17 bases lay in between. There are 14 residues in the CDR3. Per the germline V gene, CDR1 is SGHTA and CDR2 is FQGNSA. In TCRdb, the 5' RACE reads were re-called with MiXCR into one record per CDR3 protein. The sample lists approximately 120,000 distinct CDR3 sequences, about 15% occurring once. The chain employs TRBV7-2 and TRBJ2-5; either TRBD1 or TRBD2 may supply D (5 bases each). This clonotype was sampled from an adult who was a healthcare worker with PCR-confirmed SARS-CoV-2 infection or an uninfected control (not recorded which). The source material was whole blood. CDR3 amino acids: CASSPGAPPGTQYF. CDR3 DNA sequence: TGTGCCAGCAGCCCCGGGGCACCACCAGGGACCCAGTACTTC.